This TCR beta chain was sequenced during a study of beta chain features in type 1 diabetes. Study observations and caveats: Whether HLA type influences TCRB rearrangement remained unresolved here. Type 1 diabetes patients had TCRB CDR3s that were shorter (moderately but significantly so) in all four CD4+ subsets. Relative to healthy donors, patients appeared to have naive, central memory and Treg TCRB repertoires that were more similar.

Sequenced material consisted of expressed TCRB transcripts (all of the isolated RNA was reverse transcribed). Libraries were prepared by immunoSEQ multiplex PCR; TCRdb keeps only in-frame clonotypes and omits some of them. This table holds around 300,000 clones, around 10% found once. Points on this clone: As yet, its antigen is unknown.

The material sequenced was naive CD4+ T cells from blood. The receptor comes from a woman between 25 and 40 years old in good health.

The CDR3 loop reads CASSQDRSGGTYEQYF. The CDR3, as DNA: TGCGCCAGCAGCCAAGATAGAAGCGGGGGGACCTACGAGCAGTACTTC. The chain employs TRBV4-3 and TRBJ2-7, with 9 bases fitting TRBD2. The V gene's germline CDR1 is LGHNA and CDR2 YSLEER. V lost 0 bases and J lost 2; bases outside the gene matches: 5. This CDR3 spans 16 amino acids.